This entry lists 14 T cell receptor beta chains sequenced from one sample in a study of siplizumab effects on memory and regulatory T cells. The protocol was immunoSEQ multiplex PCR, while the TCRdb copy is restricted to in-frame clones and leaves out a portion. The sample consists of 92,000 or so clones, 80% to 90% of them appearing once. Source material: CD4+ T cells sorted from blood. The receptors stem from a human donor in good health.

The gene calls are TRBV18 and TRBJ1-2; 9 positions agree with TRBD1. The V segment lost 4 bases and the J segment 5 bases; nucleotides outside the gene matches: 8. There are 15 residues in the CDR3. Germline assignment: CDR1 KGHSH and CDR2 LQKENI. The chain's CDR3 is CASSLTRDREYGYTF. The CDR3, as DNA: TGTGCCAGCTCACTTACCCGGGACAGGGAGTATGGCTACACCTTC.

The V and J genes are TRBV13 and TRBJ2-1; 9 bases align to TRBD2. The CDR3 runs to 15 residues. V lost 3 bases, J lost 8 bases, and 8 bases stayed unmatched. CDR1 and CDR2 (germline): PRHDT, FYEKMQ (reference sequence). The CDR3: CASSLAPLAGDEQFF. CDR3 bases: TGTGCCAGCAGCTTGGCTCCTTTAGCGGGAGATGAGCAGTTCTTC. The entire variable domain, with the rest obtained from reference TRBV13 and TRBJ2-1, is as follows: AAGVIQSPRHLIKEKRETATLKCYPIPRHDTVYWYQQGPGQDPQFLISFYEKMQSDKGSIPDRFSAQQFSDYHSELNMSSLELGDSALYFCASSLAPLAGDEQFFGPGTRLTVL.

The chain employs TRBV9 and TRBJ2-7; D may be TRBD1 (6 bases). Germline V gene data show CDR1 as SGDLS and CDR2 as YYNGEE. This CDR3 has 12 residues. The V and J ends lost 4 bases and 7 bases respectively, with 12 bases between them. The CDR3 region has the DNA TGTGCCAGCAGCTCCCGGACAGAAGAGCAGTACTTC. Residues: CASSSRTEEQYF.

The V and J genes are TRBV11-3 and TRBJ1-1; TRBD1 aligns across 7 bases. The junction had 9 bases not matched to a gene; V was cut back by 6 bases and J by 5 bases. Germline CDR1 reads SGHNT; CDR2 reads YENEEA. This CDR3 has 14 residues. This CDR3 reads CASRPYRGGTEAFF. DNA of the CDR3: TGTGCCAGCAGGCCTTACAGGGGAGGGACTGAAGCTTTCTTT. The full variable domain, in which reference TRBV11-3 and TRBJ1-1 provide the parts outside the CDR3, is EAGVVQSPRYKIIEKKQPVAFWCNPISGHNTLYWYLQNLGQGPELLIRYENEEAVDDSQLPKDRFSAERLKGVDSTLKIQPAELGDSAVYLCASRPYRGGTEAFFGQGTRLTVV.

This chain joins TRBV7-9 and TRBJ2-1; possibly TRBD1 or TRBD2 for D (5 bases each). Trimming left V 3 bases short and J 6 bases short, with 12 bases between. The germline CDR1 and CDR2 sequences are SEHNR and FQNEAQ (reference sequence). The CDR3 contains 14 residues. The CDR3 nucleotides are TGTGCCAGCAGCTTGGGGGTTAGTGGCAATGAGCAGTTCTTC. Protein sequence: CASSLGVSGNEQFF.

The gene calls are TRBV28 and TRBJ2-7; no clear D. Trimming cost V 7 bases and J 3 bases, with 22 bases left between them. CDR1 and CDR2 (germline): MDHEN, SYDVKM. This CDR3 is 16 amino acids long. In DNA form, the CDR3 reads TGTGCCAGCACCCCCCCCCGCGGCATGCGCCGCTACGAGCAGTACTTC. It encodes CASTPPRGMRRYEQYF.

This clone occurred once. The genes are TRBV19 and TRBJ1-2; a possible D gene is TRBD1 (6 bases). Between the trimmed V and J ends, which lost 5 bases and 1 base, there was a span of 14 bases. Germline V lookup: CDR1 LNHDA, CDR2 SQIVND (reference sequence). This CDR3 region has 15 residues. This CDR3 reads CASSPSTGNNYGYTF. The CDR3 DNA is TGTGCCAGTAGTCCCTCCACAGGGAATAACTATGGCTACACCTTC.

This CDR3 reads CASSLRSYTEAFF. DNA of the CDR3: TGTGCCAGCAGTTTGAGGAGTTACACTGAAGCTTTCTTT. The chain combines TRBV27 with TRBJ1-1, with D uncertain. Looked up from germline, CDR1 is MNHEY and CDR2 is SMNVEV (reference sequence). Trimming shortened V by 3 bases and J by 3 bases, and 8 bases separated the two germline ends. The CDR3 length is 13 residues.

The count of this clone is one. The J gene is TRBJ1-5, the V gene TRBV28; 9 bases map to TRBD1. The V gene end was trimmed by 8 bases and the J gene end by 2 bases; junction bases not matched to a gene: 4. The CDR3 totals 14 residues. Germline V gives CDR1 MDHEN, CDR2 SYDVKM. This CDR3 is CASDRGGGNQPQHF. CDR3 bases: TGTGCCAGCGACAGGGGGGGAGGCAATCAGCCCCAGCATTTT.

This clone was picked up one time. Other DNA sequences in the same sample also yield this CDR3. The chain couples TRBV29-1 to TRBJ2-3; D unclear. The germline gives CDR1 SQVTM, CDR2 ANQGSEA. V was pared by 1 base and J by 2 bases, with 7 bases between. This CDR3 is 13 amino acids long. This CDR3 reads CSVEGRFTDTQYF. The CDR3 DNA follows: TGCAGCGTTGAAGGCAGATTCACAGATACGCAGTATTTT.

The V gene is TRBV5-1, the J gene TRBJ2-5, with D hard to call. This CDR3 is built from 11 residues. Trimming left V 1 base short and J 5 bases short, with 3 bases between. CDR1 is SGHRS, CDR2 YFSETQ, per germline. CDR3 bases: TGCGCCAGCAGCTTGAGGGAGACCCAGTACTTC. It translates to CASSLRETQYF.

V gene TRBV9 combines with J gene TRBJ1-5; a weak D match, TRBD1 (6 bases). The V gene lost 5 bases and the J gene lost 3 bases, with 12 bases spanning the gap. The CDR3 spans 14 residues. Germline V lookup: CDR1 SGDLS, CDR2 YYNGEE. The CDR3 DNA reads as TGTGCCAGCAGTCGCGGACAGATCAATCAGCCCCAGCATTTT. This codes for CASSRGQINQPQHF.

This chain connects TRBV6-1 to TRBJ2-2; D may match TRBD1 or TRBD2 (5 bases each). The ends were cut back, 3 bases at V and 4 bases at J, with 6 bases in the middle. The CDR3 length is 13 residues. Per the germline V gene, CDR1 is MNHNS and CDR2 is SASEGT. In nucleotides, the CDR3 is TGTGCCAGCAGTGAGGGACCCACCGGGGAGCTGTTTTTT. It yields the protein CASSEGPTGELFF.

V usage is TRBV4-2 and J usage is TRBJ1-3, with D possibly TRBD1 on 5 matching bases. This CDR3 has 14 amino acids. Trimming shortened V by 5 bases and J by 1 base, and 9 bases separated the two germline ends. Looked up from germline, CDR1 is LGHNA and CDR2 is YNFKEQ. The CDR3 nucleotides read TGTGCCAGCAGCGGGACGGCTTCTGGAAACACCATATATTTT. This sequence encodes CASSGTASGNTIYF.